The clone carrying this T cell receptor beta chain was detected ten times or more. Its antigen is unidentified. This specimen comes from a study of T cells in Graves' hyperthyroidism and ophthalmopathy. Regarding the study as a whole: Through a model of 13 V-J features, ophthalmopathy was separated from stable hyperthyroidism. Blood also contained most expanded thyroid clonotypes above 0.001.

V was clipped by 6 bases and J by 6 bases; unmatched bases: 8. Germline CDR1 reads SQVTM; CDR2 reads ANQGSEA. This CDR3 is built from 12 residues. Template material for amplifying TCR beta CDR3 regions consisted of RNA transcripts. TCR CDR3 regions were first amplified by RT-PCR with HTBI primers. TCRdb reprocessed the multiplex PCR reads with MiXCR, giving one entry per CDR3 protein. The sample holds over 700,000 distinct CDR3 sequences, around 39% seen once. This receptor was identified in a man between 18 and 35 years old with Graves' hyperthyroidism. The genes are TRBV29-1 and TRBJ2-7; 7 nucleotides align to TRBD1. The sequenced sample was blood. The CDR3 DNA reads as TGCAGCGTGGACACAGGGGTCGGCGAGCAGTACTTC. This gives the protein CSVDTGVGEQYF.